This TCR beta chain was captured in a study of blood T cells in healthy people across ages. Study-wide points: While age rose, TCR beta diversity per million T cells dropped in a roughly linear way.

This clonotype was detected many times. Antigen specificity is unknown. Total RNA, at least 5.5 micrograms per sample, came from PBMCs. CDR1 SGHKS and CDR2 YYEKEE come from the germline V gene (reference sequence). The CDR3 loop spans 14 amino acids. Trimming shortened V by 2 bases and J by 6 bases, and 12 bases separated the two germline ends. Combining a sample-barcoded 5' primer with a J-beta primer mix, a second PCR ran for about 7 to 11 cycles. TCRdb re-called the 5' RACE reads through MiXCR, storing one row per CDR3 protein. This table holds 750,000 to 950,000 distinct CDR3 sequences, 25% to 30% found once. The same sample was also used in a study of T cells of mothers and their children.

The sample comprised blood. The chain carries TRBV5-5 and TRBJ2-1, with D hard to call. The receptor's source is a woman aged 40 to 50 in good health. CDR3 in DNA: TGTGCCAGCAGCTTCTATGGTCCCCGCAATGAGCAGTTCTTC. Protein: CASSFYGPRNEQFF.